The rows below give T cell receptor beta chains drawn from one sample of a study of molecular identifiers for immune sequencing clone quantification. Using its own MiXCR run on the PCR reads, TCRdb lists one record per CDR3 protein. The repertoire includes 100,000 or so distinct CDR3 sequences, around 33% of them detected once, and under 5.5% sits in the top ten. The sequencing sample was made of naive CD8+ T cells from blood, with Jurkat cell RNA spiked in. These receptors came from a human donor in good health. Some libraries in this study had Jurkat cell RNA spiked in. Both conserved end residues are part of each CDR3.

j_call v_call cdr3_aa
TRBJ1-5 TRBV28 CASSLPGGSYSNQPQHF
TRBJ2-2 TRBV7-2 CASSYGTTGELFF
TRBJ2-7 TRBV28 CASRDRGVDEQYF
TRBJ2-5 TRBV3-1 CASSQQTGEYQETQYF
TRBJ2-1 TRBV19 CASSITGINEQFF
TRBJ2-2 TRBV24-1 CATSVGPNTGELFF
TRBJ1-2 TRBV5-3 CASSREGARGYTF
TRBJ2-3 TRBV4-3 CASSQDDFPGTYTDTQYF
TRBJ2-1 TRBV4-3 CASSQETRRVGYNEQFF
TRBJ1-1 TRBV5-1 CASSLGQGRTEAFF
TRBJ1-2 TRBV20-1 CSALSGFRRYTF
TRBJ2-3 TRBV12-3/TRBV12-4 CASSSGTSGSTSTDTQYF
TRBJ2-5 TRBV18 CASSPPAQETQYF
TRBJ1-6 TRBV14 CASSRVSASYNSPLHF
TRBJ2-7 TRBV9 CASSPGGWQYF
TRBJ2-1 TRBV6-6 CASSYGGNEQLF
TRBJ2-7 TRBV2 CASNGISSYEQYF
TRBJ2-7 TRBV7-8 CASSSTPLPLYEQYF
TRBJ2-7 TRBV28 CASSLSLIYEQYF
TRBJ2-3 TRBV29-1 CSVDPGLAIDTQYF
TRBJ2-6 TRBV28 CASSLSLGSISGANVLTF
TRBJ2-7 TRBV11-2 CASSLVAGGLSHEQYF
TRBJ2-7 TRBV6-6 CASSAPTGTLGEQYF
TRBJ1-1 TRBV28 CASSIGETEAFF
TRBJ2-3 TRBV20-1 CSVVAGSTDTQYF
TRBJ1-1 TRBV12-3/TRBV12-4 CASSLIGNTEAFF
TRBJ1-1 TRBV29-1 CSALGGLSTEAFF
TRBJ2-1 TRBV29-1 CSVFGRDRLGNEQFF
TRBJ2-3 TRBV15 CATRGFGTDTQYF
TRBJ1-1 TRBV9 CASSVAGQTNTEAFF
TRBJ2-3 TRBV21-1 CASSKGWREGLEDTQYF
TRBJ1-6 TRBV11-2 CASSFGTSNSPLHF
TRBJ1-2 TRBV2 CARGGGLGYTF
TRBJ2-7 TRBV20-1 CSASGTGDPEQYF
TRBJ2-2 TRBV7-8 CASSFNGELFF